Below are 30 T cell receptor beta chains sequenced from a single sample in a study of cytomegalovirus exposure and HLA in healthy donors. Primers for the PCR totalled 60 Vbeta and 13 Jbeta. Produced via immunoSEQ multiplex PCR; TCRdb's table is partial and in-frame only. The table has 110,000 or so clones, roughly 80% seen once. The sequencing input was PBMCs. These receptors all stem from a female donor in good health and CMV-seronegative.

This clone was counted a single time. V and J are TRBV7-9 and TRBJ2-3, with D possibly being TRBD1 (6 bases). The CDR3 spans 13 residues. The V gene's germline CDR1 is SEHNR and CDR2 FQNEAQ (reference sequence). Deletions cut 2 bases from V and 4 bases from J, with 7 bases between. The CDR3 nucleotides read TGTGCCAGCAGCTTATACAGGGCAGATACGCAGTATTTT. Its translation is CASSLYRADTQYF.

V gene TRBV19 combines with J gene TRBJ2-5; no definite D call. The J call may be wrong; the DNA end is better matched by TRBJ2-7. The CDR3 runs 13 residues. The germline CDR1 and CDR2 sequences are LNHDA and SQIVND (reference sequence). CDR3 in DNA: TGTGCCAGTAACGGACGGGTAGACTACGAGCAGTACTTC. This sequence encodes CASNGRVDYEQYF.

The rearrangement uses TRBV19 and TRBJ2-1; possible D gene TRBD2, 5 bases. The CDR3 sequence is 11 residues long. Trimming removed 6 bases from V and 10 bases from J, with 10 bases in between. Looked up from germline, CDR1 is LNHDA and CDR2 is SQIVND (reference sequence). CDR3 sequence reads: CASRRANEQFF. The CDR3 nucleotides read TGTGCCAGTAGGCGGGCAAACGAGCAGTTCTTC.

This clone showed up just a few times. The chain joins TRBV29-1 to TRBJ2-1; TRBD2 might be the D (6 bases). The CDR3 is 14 amino acids. Deletions cut 3 bases from V and 3 bases from J, with 12 bases between. The germline CDR1 and CDR2 sequences are SQVTM and ANQGSEA. The CDR3 region is CSVDRAGFYNEQFF. The CDR3, as DNA: TGCAGCGTTGACCGCGCGGGGTTCTACAATGAGCAGTTCTTC.

The chain joins TRBV5-1 to TRBJ2-3, with 9 bases fitting TRBD2. The V segment lost 1 base and the J segment 4 bases; nucleotides outside the gene matches: 4. The germline V gene encodes CDR1 SGHRS and CDR2 YFSETQ. This CDR3 contains 15 residues. The CDR3 DNA reads TGCGCCAGCAGCTTGACGCGGGGGGGGGCAGATACGCAGTATTTT. This encodes CASSLTRGGADTQYF.

The rearrangement links TRBV6-5 to TRBJ1-3; 7 nucleotides match TRBD1. There are 15 residues in the CDR3. CDR1 MNHEY and CDR2 SVGAGI come from the germline V gene. V lost 5 bases, J lost 0 bases, and 4 bases stayed unmatched. This chain's CDR3 is CASSADRSSGNTIYF. The DNA for the CDR3 is TGTGCCAGCAGTGCGGACAGGAGCTCTGGAAACACCATATATTTT.

The V gene is TRBV6-1, the J gene TRBJ1-2; 8 bases align to TRBD1. The J segment lost 4 bases and the V segment lost 4 bases, leaving 5 bases of the junction unmatched. The CDR3 is 14 residues long. Per the germline V gene, CDR1 is MNHNS and CDR2 is SASEGT. The CDR3 DNA reads TGTGCCAGCAGTGCGATACAGGGGGGCTATGGCTACACCTTC. Translation gives CASSAIQGGYGYTF.

With respect to this clone: The same CDR3 arises from other DNA sequences in this sample as well. The V call is TRBV7-6, the J call TRBJ2-2; the match to TRBD2 covers 13 bases. The CDR3 sequence is 19 residues long. J was trimmed by 6 bases and V by 2 bases; bases with no gene match: 12. Germline loops: CDR1 SGHVS, CDR2 FNYEAQ. CDR3 DNA sequence: TGTGCCAGCAGCTTACGACTAGCGGGGGGTCCTGCCCAACCCGGGGAGCTGTTTTTT. The encoded protein is CASSLRLAGGPAQPGELFF.

This clone was observed a handful of times. The V call is TRBV6-5, the J call TRBJ1-1; 7 bases fit TRBD1. CDR1 is MNHEY and CDR2 is SVGAGI in the germline V gene. Trimming cost V 4 bases and J 5 bases; bases outside gene matches: 7. The CDR3 runs 14 residues. The CDR3 DNA follows: TGTGCCAGCAGTTCCCCAGGGGGAAGGACTGAAGCTTTCTTT. It encodes CASSSPGGRTEAFF.

This clone appeared a few times. The chain recombines TRBV5-6 with TRBJ1-4; D might be TRBD1 (6 bases). V was cut by 2 bases and J by 6 bases, with 11 bases left in between. In germline, CDR1 is SGHDT, CDR2 YYEEEE. CDR3 size: 14 residues. The CDR3 is CASSLQGIDEKLFF. DNA for the CDR3: TGTGCCAGCAGCTTACAGGGAATAGATGAAAAACTGTTTTTT.

The V call is TRBV19, the J call TRBJ2-7; a possible D gene is TRBD1 (6 bases). V was trimmed by 5 bases and J by 1 base, leaving 12 bases between them. From germline, CDR1 is LNHDA and CDR2 SQIVND (reference sequence). The CDR3 has 14 amino acids. CDR3 sequence reads: CASSYWDKSYEQYF. Written as DNA, the CDR3 is TGTGCCAGTAGTTACTGGGACAAATCCTACGAGCAGTACTTC.

V is TRBV10-3 and J is TRBJ2-5, with D hard to call. The CDR3 sequence is 12 residues long. The germline V and J ends were trimmed by 1 base and 3 bases, with 3 bases remaining between them. The germline gives CDR1 ENHRY, CDR2 SYGVKD. The CDR3 here is CAISEYKETQYF. The DNA for the CDR3 is TGTGCCATCAGTGAGTACAAAGAGACCCAGTACTTC.

The chain employs TRBV7-2 and TRBJ1-5; a possible D gene is TRBD1 (6 bases). Trimming cost V 2 bases and J 2 bases, with 7 bases left between them. The CDR3 contains 14 residues. Germline CDR1 is SGHTA and CDR2 is FQGNSA. The CDR3 sequence: CASSLRQGNQPQHF. CDR3 sequence (DNA): TGTGCCAGCAGCTTAAGACAGGGCAATCAGCCCCAGCATTTT.

V and J are TRBV5-4 and TRBJ2-7; D gene uncertain. The V gene's germline CDR1 is SGHNT and CDR2 YYREEE (reference sequence). The ends were cut back, 3 bases at V and 4 bases at J, with 17 bases in the middle. The CDR3 contains 15 residues. The CDR3: CASSSANAGSYEQYF. The CDR3 coding sequence is TGTGCCAGCAGCTCTGCGAACGCTGGTTCTTACGAGCAGTACTTC.

V and J are TRBV6-6 and TRBJ2-7; 9 bases are a match to TRBD1. Trimming cost V 5 bases and J 3 bases; bases outside gene matches: 8. The CDR3 has 15 amino acids. Per the germline V gene, CDR1 is MNHNY and CDR2 is SVGAGI (reference sequence). The CDR3 bases are TGTGCCAGCAGTGGTCCGGGACAGGGTTTCTACGAGCAGTACTTC. It yields the protein CASSGPGQGFYEQYF.

The genes are TRBV11-1 and TRBJ2-1; 10 bases match TRBD2. The trim removed 6 bases at V and 6 bases at J, leaving 8 bases unmatched. CDR1 SGHAT and CDR2 FQDESV come from the germline V gene (reference sequence). CDR3 size: 15 residues. CDR3 nucleotides: TGTGCCAGCAGAAAAGCGGGGGGGGCGGTCAATGAGCAGTTCTTC. This translates into CASRKAGGAVNEQFF.

The genes are TRBV2 and TRBJ2-7; no firm D call. V was clipped by 6 bases and J by 2 bases, with 17 bases between them. CDR1 is SNHLY and CDR2 is FYNNEI in the germline V gene. This CDR3 is built from 15 residues. CDR3: CASSPARDDTYEQYF. The DNA for the CDR3 is TGTGCCAGCAGCCCAGCACGAGATGACACCTACGAGCAGTACTTC.

This sequence joins TRBV29-1 and TRBJ2-5, with TRBD1 matching 8 bases. The CDR3 extends over 13 amino acids. The V gene's germline CDR1 is SQVTM and CDR2 ANQGSEA. V lost 7 bases and J lost 7; bases outside the gene matches: 11. The CDR3 here is CSADRGEGGTQYF. CDR3 sequence (DNA): TGCAGCGCTGACAGGGGCGAGGGTGGGACCCAGTACTTC.

This clone was picked up one time. The chain links TRBV7-9 to TRBJ2-7; 7 bases align to TRBD1. The CDR3 length is 15 residues. V lost 2 bases to trimming and J lost 6 bases; unmatched junction nucleotides: 10. Germline loops: CDR1 SEHNR, CDR2 FQNEAQ (reference sequence). The CDR3 here is CASSLSEGATSEQYF. CDR3 DNA sequence: TGTGCCAGCAGCTTAAGCGAGGGGGCGACGTCCGAGCAGTACTTC.

The gene calls are TRBV9 and TRBJ1-2; D ambiguous. Trimming cost V 0 bases and J 0 bases, with 6 bases left between them. Germline V gene sequence: CDR1 SGDLS, CDR2 YYNGEE. The CDR3 totals 14 residues. The chain's CDR3 is CASSVARSNYGYTF. CDR3 nucleotide sequence: TGTGCCAGCAGCGTAGCCAGATCTAACTATGGCTACACCTTC.

This chain links TRBV19 with TRBJ2-3; perhaps TRBD1 as D (6 bases). Looked up from germline, CDR1 is LNHDA and CDR2 is SQIVND (reference sequence). There are 13 residues in the CDR3. The ends were cut back, 6 bases at V and 2 bases at J, with 9 bases in the middle. CDR3 in amino acids: CASSWTVTDTQYF. The CDR3 nucleotides read TGTGCCAGTAGCTGGACAGTCACAGATACGCAGTATTTT.

The V gene is TRBV28, the J gene TRBJ1-6; 9 nucleotides match TRBD1. Germline V gene sequence: CDR1 MDHEN, CDR2 SYDVKM. Trimming at V came to 6 bases and at J to 9 bases, leaving 3 bases not matched to a gene. The CDR3 covers 13 residues. The CDR3 DNA reads TGTGCCAGCAGCCGGGACAGGGTTTCACCCCTCCACTTT. It codes for CASSRDRVSPLHF. The complete variable domain, with remaining parts taken from reference TRBV28 and TRBJ1-6, reads DVKVTQSSRYLVKRTGEKVFLECVQDMDHENMFWYRQDPGLGLRLIYFSYDVKMKEKGDIPEGYSVSREKKERFSLILESASTNQTSMYLCASSRDRVSPLHFGNGTRLTVT.

The chain links TRBV29-1 to TRBJ1-5, with D possibly matching TRBD1 (5 bases). CDR3 length: 14 amino acids. CDR1 and CDR2 from the germline V gene are SQVTM and ANQGSEA. V was clipped by 7 bases and J by 1 base, with 14 bases between them. CDR3 residues: CSAGVQGSNQPQHF. DNA for the CDR3: TGCAGCGCGGGAGTCCAGGGCAGCAATCAGCCCCAGCATTTT.

The V call is TRBV20-1, the J call TRBJ2-1; the D gene is possibly TRBD1 (5 bases). The V end lost 6 bases, the J end lost 9 bases, and 12 bases lay between the germline ends. The CDR3 runs 11 residues. Germline loops: CDR1 DFQATT, CDR2 SNEGSKA (reference sequence). CDR3 in amino acids: CSALLRGEQFF. In nucleotides, the CDR3 is TGCAGTGCATTACTAAGGGGTGAGCAGTTCTTC.

The chain uses TRBV6-1 and TRBJ1-4; D is undetermined. The CDR3 contains 18 residues. Trimming removed 3 bases from V and 5 bases from J, with 22 bases in between. Germline CDR1 is MNHNS and CDR2 is SASEGT. The CDR3 reads CASSDCPSLLVDNEKLFF. The DNA for the CDR3 is TGTGCCAGCAGTGACTGTCCAAGTCTCCTAGTCGACAATGAAAAACTGTTTTTT.

This clone was detected only once. A junction end diverges from the germline sequence, so it may reflect a read error. Distinct nucleotide sequences in the sample also encode this CDR3. V gene TRBV7-2 combines with J gene TRBJ2-7; D might be TRBD1 (5 bases). CDR1 and CDR2 (germline): SGHTA, FQGNSA. The CDR3 has 14 residues. In DNA, the CDR3 is TGTGCTAGCAGCTTAGGGTTAGGGGTGGCCGAGCAGTACTTC. Residues: CASSLGLGVAEQYF.

This clone was detected a few times. This sequence joins TRBV5-4 and TRBJ1-1, with D perhaps matching TRBD1 (6 bases). Germline V gene lookup returns CDR1 SGHNT and CDR2 YYREEE (reference sequence). CDR3 size: 13 residues. V dropped 3 bases and J dropped 6 bases, with 12 bases sitting between them. This chain's CDR3 is CASSSPGQPEAFF. Here the CDR3 DNA reads TGTGCCAGCAGCTCCCCGGGACAACCTGAAGCTTTCTTT.

The genes are TRBV4-3 and TRBJ2-3, with 10 nucleotides matching TRBD2. The germline gives CDR1 LGHNA, CDR2 YSLEER. V gave up 2 bases and J gave up 2 bases; unmatched junction bases: 4. The CDR3 contains 16 residues. CDR3 sequence: CASSQPAGGATDTQYF. The CDR3 DNA follows: TGCGCCAGCAGCCAACCAGCGGGGGGGGCCACAGATACGCAGTATTTT.

The J gene is TRBJ2-3, the V gene TRBV13, with D tentatively TRBD1 (6 bases). The germline V and J ends were trimmed by 5 bases and 4 bases, with 16 bases remaining between them. This CDR3 is built from 15 residues. The V gene's germline CDR1 is PRHDT and CDR2 FYEKMQ (reference sequence). The CDR3 region has the DNA TGTGCCAGCAGCCTCGTTTGGGGGCAGCCAGATACGCAGTATTTT. Protein: CASSLVWGQPDTQYF.

This clone was detected only once. The chain carries TRBV6-6 and TRBJ1-2, with D perhaps matching TRBD1 (5 bases). The CDR3 length is 15 residues. Germline loops: CDR1 MNHNY, CDR2 SVGAGI (reference sequence). The V end was cut by 7 bases, the J end by 7 bases, with 22 bases between. In DNA form, the CDR3 reads TGTGCCAGCATCCCATCGGGGGTTGAACGTGGTGGCTACACCTTC. Its translation: CASIPSGVERGGYTF.